The sequence of this T cell receptor (beta chain) was determined in a study of cytomegalovirus exposure and HLA in healthy donors. 13 Jbeta primers and 60 Vbeta primers were used for the PCR. Some clones are missing from TCRdb's copy, which holds only in-frame ones; the method was immunoSEQ multiplex PCR. The data show 170,000 or so clones, over 75% seen once. With 3 bases clipped from V and 4 bases from J, the junction kept 9 bases outside the gene matches. The CDR3 has 15 amino acids. CDR1 is SGDLS, CDR2 YYNGEE, per germline. This TCR derives from a woman aged 25 to 39 in good health and CMV-seronegative. This chain links TRBV9 with TRBJ1-1, with 7 bases that match TRBD1. Sequenced sample: PBMCs. The CDR3 here is CASSEGDSLSTEAFF. CDR3 in DNA: TGTGCCAGCAGCGAGGGGGACAGCCTTAGCACTGAAGCTTTCTTT.